This T cell receptor beta chain was captured in a study of T cell responses to AZD1222 COVID-19 vaccine. Study-wide results and limits: Distributed over spike, vaccine-associated CD4 TCRs predominated at 160-218 and 743-854.

Sequencing used immunoSEQ multiplex PCR; TCRdb keeps in-frame clones, though not all of them. Of 90,000 to 100,000 clones detected, roughly 86% appear once; the ten largest clones hold about 16%. The CDR3 length is 14 residues. The V end lost 4 bases, the J end lost 0 bases, and 9 bases lay between the germline ends. Germline CDR1 reads SGHDN; CDR2 reads FVKESK. To note about this clone: Its antigen is undetermined.

This clonotype was sampled from an adult who received the AZD1222 COVID-19 vaccine. The chain employs TRBV14 and TRBJ1-1; no reliable D call. The sequencing used peripheral blood, collected 28 days after the second AZD1222 dose. The CDR3 region has the DNA TGTGCCAGCAGCCGCCCGGGGATGAACACTGAAGCTTTCTTT. Its protein product is CASSRPGMNTEAFF.